The entry below describes one TCR beta chain. The entry originates in a study of blood T cell repertoires in COVID-19. Study at large: Cohort 3 recovery required two negative PCRs, clearance, or symptom resolution. COVID-19 samples collected from the United States, Italy and Spain covered acute and convalescent phases.

Participant ages covered roughly 18 to 89 years across 24 US areas. CDR1 is SGHVS and CDR2 is FQNEAQ in the germline V gene. This CDR3 region has 16 residues. Trimming left V 4 bases short and J 3 bases short, with 19 bases between. How the authors handled the data: It was from reference gene primer amplification that nucleated cell counts were estimated. The method was immunoSEQ multiplex PCR; TCRdb's version includes in-frame clones alone and lacks a portion of them. V and J calls plus clone size are reproduced from that table; the DNA served to infer D and trimming. The sample shows approximately 240,000 clones, about nine tenths of them seen only once.

This chain links TRBV7-8 with TRBJ2-7, with D possibly being TRBD1 (5 bases). This receptor was obtained from a woman aged 45-65 years in a cohort exposed to, infected with or recovered from COVID-19 (not recorded which). The sample was PBMCs or T cells enriched from blood (not recorded which). For the CDR3, the DNA is TGTGCCAGCAGCTCCGACATCAGGGTACTCTTCTACGAGCAGTACTTC. This codes for CASSSDIRVLFYEQYF.